These T cell receptor beta chains were read from a single sample in a study of OX40 agonist ivuxolimab in advanced cancers. Assay: immunoSEQ multiplex PCR; the TCRdb copy retains only in-frame clones and omits some. In the table there are 40,000 to 55,000 clones, 85% to 95% of which are singletons. The specimen comprised CD4+ or CD8+ T cells sorted from blood, sampled in a trial of the OX40 agonist ivuxolimab. These receptors were taken from an adult with an advanced solid tumor such as melanoma, head and neck, liver or kidney cancer. CDR3s include the opening cysteine and the closing phenylalanine or tryptophan. The order of the fields is V gene, D gene, clone size, J gene, CDR3 protein, CDR3 DNA. The D gene is left open where the match is weak. Rows may omit the clone size; those that give it use once, few, many or a size class.

v_call: TRBV6-6
d_call: .
clone_size: .
j_call: TRBJ2-7
cdr3_aa: CASSSGGGLSYEQYF
cdr3_nt: TGTGCCAGCAGTTCCGGGGGAGGACTTTCCTACGAGCAGTACTTC

v_call: TRBV4-1
d_call: TRBD2
clone_size: once
j_call: TRBJ2-3
cdr3_aa: CASSQGAGGRVDTQYF
cdr3_nt: TGCGCCAGCAGCCAGGGAGCGGGAGGCAGGGTAGATACGCAGTATTTT

v_call: TRBV13
d_call: TRBD1
clone_size: .
j_call: TRBJ2-5
cdr3_aa: CASSLPGTEIQETQYF
cdr3_nt: TGTGCCAGCAGCTTACCCGGGACAGAAATACAAGAGACCCAGTACTTC

v_call: TRBV5-6
d_call: .
clone_size: once
j_call: TRBJ1-2
cdr3_aa: CASSFSPSNYGYTF
cdr3_nt: TGTGCCAGCAGCTTTTCACCATCTAACTATGGCTACACCTTC

v_call: TRBV6-8
d_call: .
clone_size: .
j_call: TRBJ2-1
cdr3_aa: CASGPIEQFF
cdr3_nt: TGTGCCAGCGGCCCGATTGAGCAGTTCTTC

v_call: TRBV5-1
d_call: TRBD2
clone_size: .
j_call: TRBJ2-7
cdr3_aa: CASSKGTSGSDEQYF
cdr3_nt: TGCGCCAGCAGCAAAGGGACTAGCGGTTCGGACGAGCAGTACTTC

v_call: TRBV28
d_call: TRBD1
clone_size: .
j_call: TRBJ2-2
cdr3_aa: CASYRGRGELFF
cdr3_nt: TGTGCCAGTTACAGGGGACGCGGGGAGCTGTTTTTT

v_call: TRBV11-2
d_call: .
clone_size: .
j_call: TRBJ2-7
cdr3_aa: CASSDYVGGSYEQYF
cdr3_nt: TGTGCCAGCAGCGACTACGTAGGAGGTAGCTACGAGCAGTACTTC

v_call: TRBV13
d_call: .
clone_size: once
j_call: TRBJ2-3
cdr3_aa: CASSSRTFTDDEFTDTQYF
cdr3_nt: TGTGCCAGCAGCTCCAGGACTTTTACCGACGACGAGTTCACAGATACGCAGTATTTT

v_call: TRBV4-3
d_call: .
clone_size: .
j_call: TRBJ1-2
cdr3_aa: CASSQDGGGFQSYGYTF
cdr3_nt: TGCGCCAGCAGCCAAGATGGTGGCGGATTCCAAAGTTATGGCTACACCTTC

v_call: TRBV9
d_call: .
clone_size: .
j_call: TRBJ2-1
cdr3_aa: CASSDRQGHNNEQFF
cdr3_nt: TGTGCCAGCAGCGACCGGCAGGGCCACAACAATGAGCAGTTCTTC

v_call: TRBV11-2
d_call: .
clone_size: .
j_call: TRBJ2-3
cdr3_aa: CASSRGANRVYF
cdr3_nt: TGTGCCAGCAGCCGGGGGGCTAATCGGGTGTATTTT

v_call: TRBV6-5
d_call: .
clone_size: .
j_call: TRBJ2-5
cdr3_aa: CASSSVLSIQETQYF
cdr3_nt: TGTGCCAGCAGTTCTGTGTTGTCGATCCAAGAGACCCAGTACTTC

v_call: TRBV5-1
d_call: .
clone_size: .
j_call: TRBJ1-1
cdr3_aa: CASSWGTEAFF
cdr3_nt: TGCGCCAGCAGTTGGGGCACTGAAGCTTTCTTT

v_call: TRBV7-2
d_call: .
clone_size: .
j_call: TRBJ2-1
cdr3_aa: CASSLPSLGYNEQFF
cdr3_nt: TGTGCCAGCAGCTTACCGTCTCTAGGTTACAATGAGCAGTTCTTC

v_call: TRBV4-3
d_call: .
clone_size: .
j_call: TRBJ1-4
cdr3_aa: CASSQDRQSNEKLFF
cdr3_nt: TGCGCCAGCAGCCAAGATCGACAGAGTAATGAAAAACTGTTTTTT

v_call: TRBV27
d_call: TRBD2
clone_size: .
j_call: TRBJ2-3
cdr3_aa: CASSFRVAGGGTDTQYF
cdr3_nt: TGTGCCAGCAGTTTCAGGGTAGCGGGAGGTGGTACAGATACGCAGTATTTT

v_call: TRBV14
d_call: .
clone_size: .
j_call: TRBJ2-7
cdr3_aa: CASSQRAEQYF
cdr3_nt: TGTGCCAGCAGCCAACGGGCCGAGCAGTACTTC